This T cell receptor beta chain was found in a study of blood T cell repertoires in COVID-19 (dated by TCRdb to the early 2020s). As for the study more broadly: The collaborator samples originated in the United States, Italy and Spain and spanned the acute and convalescent phases of COVID-19. Samples came from the ongoing ImmuneRACE study (first 160 participants) plus 1,254 subjects from 6 global collaborators. The material from the prospective study consisted of cDNA or gDNA derived from T cells, B-cell-depleted T cells, or PBMCs. The repertoires were made available in a free public database intended to serve as a resource for research on the immune response to SARS-CoV-2. The sample metadata nearly always contained a de-identified subject ID, COVID-19 status, age in years and sex. Where available, HLA class I and class II types were taken from metadata supplied by the sample provider and were not determined by assay-based typing. Subjects who had been exposed to COVID-19, were actively infected with it, or had recovered from it provided the deeply sampled blood TCRbeta repertoires that made up the dataset.

The immunoSEQ Assay, a bias-controlled multiplex PCR, was used to amplify TCRbeta CDR3 regions from genomic DNA. The authors processed their data as follows. Within the assay, amplification of reference gene primers was used to estimate how many nucleated cells each sample contained. To quantify the absolute abundance of each unique TCRbeta CDR3 rearrangement, sequence reads were collapsed and filtered. For each sample, productive Simpson clonality was calculated as the square root of Simpson's diversity index across productive rearrangements. Sourced from immuneACCESS, this table was stored by TCRdb with only in-frame sequences that have V and J called. A share of the clones is absent; for the studies checked, an unresolved V gene accounts for under half, and the remainder has no known explanation. That table is the source of V, J and clone size, and D and trimming were worked out from the DNA. For this sample the table gives tens of thousands of clones, of which approximately 90% were detected only once. Together, the top ten hold approximately 6.2% of the sample.

Counted from cysteine to phenylalanine, this CDR3 has 15 amino acids. This entry keeps only the CDR3 DNA: 45 bases, framed from base 1. The germline V and J ends show losses of 4 bases and 4 bases respectively, and no gene match explains 4 bases of the junction. The germline V gene specifies LGHNA as CDR1 and YSLEER as CDR2. Whole blood was collected in K2EDTA tubes by collaborating institutions according to the institutions' own protocols. For TCRbeta analysis, collaborators shipped samples as frozen whole blood, isolated PBMCs, or DNA extracted from either of those sample types. Broader findings and caveats from the paper: The quantity of clinical and demographic metadata differed by source and by participant and was supplied without curation.

Concerning this clone: Its antigen is not yet known. Per-base qualities were not stored, and no clone one base away is much larger.

The chain uses TRBV4-3 and TRBJ2-1, and TRBD2 aligns with 10 junction nucleotides. This clonotype was sampled from a man aged 40-55 years with acute or convalescent COVID-19. Input material: peripheral blood. In nucleotides, the sequence is TGCGCCAGCAGCCCTAGCGGGAGTCTATACAATGAGCAGTTCTTC. Translated, it reads CASSPSGSLYNEQFF.